This T cell receptor (beta chain) was obtained from a study of T cells in Graves' hyperthyroidism and ophthalmopathy. What was amplified from RNA transcripts were TCR beta CDR3 regions. HTBI primers were employed in a first-round RT-PCR of the TCR CDR3. A single record per CDR3 protein comes from TCRdb applying MiXCR to the multiplex PCR reads. Of roughly 500,000 distinct CDR3 sequences listed, 15% to 20% were seen once; the top ten hold approximately 30%. Sequencing was carried out using blood. This clonotype was sampled from a woman in her 30s with Graves' ophthalmopathy.

CDR3 bases: TGTGCCAGCAGTTTTAGTCGGGATACCGGGGAGCTGTTTTTT. It is translated as CASSFSRDTGELFF. The chain joins TRBV28 to TRBJ2-2; D is possibly TRBD2 (5 bases). With 3 bases removed from V and 5 bases from J, the gap between germline ends came to 10 bases. The CDR3 sequence is 14 residues long. Germline V gives CDR1 MDHEN, CDR2 SYDVKM.